The clone carrying this T cell receptor (beta chain) was seen a handful of times. The antigen is unknown. Germline trimming cut 6 bases from V and 5 bases from J; bases unmatched to any gene: 12. This CDR3 has 16 residues. The germline V gene encodes CDR1 MNHEY and CDR2 SMNVEV (reference sequence). PCR amplification relied on 60 Vbeta primers (plus 13 Jbeta primers). Produced via immunoSEQ multiplex PCR; TCRdb's table is partial and in-frame only. The sample lists about 100,000 clones; about 72% were seen once. The record originates from a study of cytomegalovirus exposure and HLA in healthy donors. Whole-study context: Drawn from HLA-typed donors, approximately 85 million unique TCRs were held in an early data release. Study results and limitations: Other equally common chains were less clonally expanded than HLA-associated TCR beta chains, a later analysis showed.

The sequenced material came from PBMCs. This TCR derives from a woman aged 60-75 years in good health and CMV-seropositive. This chain uses TRBV27 with TRBJ2-2; 7 nucleotides match TRBD2. The CDR3 bases are TGTGCCAGCAGCGCCCTGGGGGGGAGCGCAACCGGGGAGCTGTTTTTT. This codes for CASSALGGSATGELFF.